What follows are 10 T cell receptor beta chains derived from one specimen sequenced in a study of cytomegalovirus exposure and HLA in healthy donors. The PCR used 60 Vbeta and 13 Jbeta primers. The repertoire was sequenced with immunoSEQ multiplex PCR; TCRdb's copy has only in-frame clones and lacks some. Here the sample spans around 140,000 clones, over 80% being singletons. Sequencing was carried out using PBMCs. These TCRs come from a man between 35 and 55 years old in good health and CMV-seronegative.

This chain connects TRBV2 to TRBJ2-1; a weak D match, TRBD2 (5 bases). Germline-derived CDR1 and CDR2 are SNHLY and FYNNEI. The CDR3 totals 13 residues. The V end was cut by 5 bases, the J end by 5 bases, with 10 bases between. Here the CDR3 reads CASSPQRNNEQFF. The CDR3 DNA sequence: TGTGCCAGCAGTCCCCAGCGGAACAATGAGCAGTTCTTC.

The rearrangement links TRBV5-5 to TRBJ1-2; 7 bases map to TRBD1. CDR3 length equals 14 residues. Germline lookup yields CDR1 SGHKS and CDR2 YYEKEE (reference sequence). The junction had 3 bases not matched to a gene; V was cut back by 0 bases and J by 4 bases. The DNA for the CDR3 is TGTGCCAGCAGCTTGGAACAGGGGATCTATGGCTACACCTTC. It yields the protein CASSLEQGIYGYTF.

This chain connects TRBV21-1 to TRBJ1-5; the tabulated D call, TRBD1, remains unverified against the DNA. TRBV21-1 is labeled a pseudogene. The CDR3 extends over 19 amino acids. CDR3 in amino acids: CASSKDGGQGQRLGQPQHF. Here the CDR3 DNA reads TGTGCCAGCAGCAAAGACGGCGGTCAGGGGCAAAGATTAGGACAGCCCCAGCATTTT.

This clone was observed once. The V gene is TRBV5-1, the J gene TRBJ2-7, with a possible D match to TRBD1 (5 bases). The ends were cut back, 1 base at V and 5 bases at J, with 10 bases in the middle. The germline CDR1 and CDR2 sequences are SGHRS and YFSETQ. The CDR3 contains 13 residues. The chain's CDR3 is CASSLSGYNEQYF. DNA for the CDR3: TGCGCCAGCAGCTTGTCAGGGTATAACGAGCAGTACTTC. Based on the CDR3 plus reference TRBV5-1 and TRBJ2-7, the full variable domain is KAGVTQTPRYLIKTRGQQVTLSCSPISGHRSVSWYQQTPGQGLQFLFEYFSETQRNKGNFPGRFSGRQFSNSRSEMNVSTLELGDSALYLCASSLSGYNEQYFGPGTRLTVT.

Comment on this clone: Additional DNA sequences in this sample encode the identical CDR3. The chain links TRBV6-6 to TRBJ1-5; D unresolved. The CDR3 has 14 amino acids. Germline values: CDR1 MNHNY, CDR2 SVGAGI (reference sequence). Trimming removed 3 bases from V and 1 base from J, with 7 bases in between. The CDR3 spells CASSYTVSNQPQHF. The CDR3 DNA sequence: TGTGCCAGCAGTTATACGGTCAGCAATCAGCCCCAGCATTTT.

The chain employs TRBV11-3 and TRBJ2-7; the match to TRBD2 covers 12 bases. V was clipped by 5 bases and J by 5 bases; unmatched bases: 7. Per the germline V gene, CDR1 is SGHNT and CDR2 is YENEEA. The CDR3 has 15 residues. The CDR3 reads CASSLTSGGIDEQYF. The CDR3 nucleotides read TGTGCCAGCAGCCTTACTAGCGGGGGGATCGACGAGCAGTACTTC.

This clone was found once. The chain is built from TRBV5-1 and TRBJ1-5; no reliable D call. CDR1 and CDR2 from the germline V gene are SGHRS and YFSETQ. This CDR3 is built from 14 residues. Trimming removed 0 bases at V and 6 bases at J, with 10 bases between. The CDR3 is CASSLGAQGQPQHF. CDR3 nucleotides: TGCGCCAGCAGCTTGGGGGCGCAAGGTCAGCCCCAGCATTTT.

The V gene is TRBV6-5, the J gene TRBJ1-2; the match to TRBD1 covers 9 bases. Germline V gene data show CDR1 as MNHEY and CDR2 as SVGAGI. V gave up 6 bases and J gave up 7 bases; unmatched junction bases: 6. The CDR3 is 13 residues long. DNA for the CDR3: TGTGCCAGCAGCCCACAGGGGGCCATTGGCTACACCTTC. This translates into CASSPQGAIGYTF.

The rearrangement joins TRBV28 to TRBJ2-1, with 8 bases fitting TRBD2. Per germline, CDR1 MDHEN and CDR2 SYDVKM. The junction had 6 bases not matched to a gene; V was cut back by 4 bases and J by 1 base. The CDR3 contains 16 residues. The CDR3 spells CASSSLAGISYNEQFF. The CDR3 coding sequence is TGTGCCAGCAGTTCTCTAGCGGGTATTTCCTACAATGAGCAGTTCTTC.

This chain links TRBV5-1 with TRBJ1-5, with 8 bases matching TRBD1. CDR1 and CDR2 (germline): SGHRS, YFSETQ. The CDR3 sequence is 15 residues long. V dropped 1 base and J dropped 7; count of bases not matched to a gene: 7. The CDR3 nucleotides are TGCGCCAGCAGCTTGTCGGGTGCAGGGGGCCAGCCCCAGCATTTT. Protein: CASSLSGAGGQPQHF.